Presented here are 5 T cell receptor beta chains from one specimen sequenced in a study of cytomegalovirus exposure and HLA in healthy donors (dated by TCRdb to 2015 to 2018). Libraries were built with the immunoSEQ multiplex PCR assay. For the multiplex PCR, a mixture combining 60 forward primers for TCR Vbeta segments and 13 reverse primers for TCR Jbeta segments was used. TCRdb took this table from immuneACCESS and kept in-frame rearrangements with V and J called. Such tables lack part of the clones; where checked against another copy, unresolved V genes explain under half of the gap, and the rest is unexplained. The sample table contains under 200,000 clones; only one count was recorded for approximately 80% of them. About 0.5% of the sample is in the top ten clones. Material for sequencing was PBMCs. The receptors come from a woman between 50 and 59 years old in good health and CMV-seronegative.

A few counts support this clone. V gene TRBV11-1 combines with J gene TRBJ1-1, with D tentatively TRBD1 (6 bases). CDR3 size: 12 residues. Germline assignment: CDR1 SGHAT and CDR2 FQDESV (reference sequence). V gave up 5 bases and J gave up 3 bases, with 7 bases separating them. The CDR3: CASSRQDTEAFF. In DNA, the CDR3 is TGTGCCAGCAGCCGACAGGACACTGAAGCTTTCTTT.

A few counts support this clone. The genes are TRBV5-4 and TRBJ2-3; TRBD2 might be the D (5 bases). Trimming removed 5 bases at V and 2 bases at J, with 9 bases between. The length of the CDR3 is 13 residues. The germline CDR1 and CDR2 sequences are SGHNT and YYREEE (reference sequence). CDR3 coding DNA: TGTGCCAGCAGAGCTCGGGACACAGATACGCAGTATTTT. Amino acids: CASRARDTDTQYF.

To note about this clone: One end of the junction fails to match germline, which may point to a read error. This chain's CDR3 is CASSLGGGAEETQYF. CDR3 DNA: TGTGCTAGCAGCTTAGGCGGGGGGGCCGAGGAGACCCAGTACTTC. This rearrangement joins TRBV7-7 to TRBJ2-5, with TRBD2 matching 9 bases. Germline-derived CDR1 and CDR2 are SSHAT and FNYEAQ (reference sequence). This CDR3 is 15 amino acids long.

The chain links TRBV5-1 to TRBJ1-1, with a possible D match to TRBD1 (6 bases). Germline-derived CDR1 and CDR2 are SGHRS and YFSETQ. Trimming took off 4 bases at V and 8 bases at J, with 12 bases between the two ends. CDR3 length: 12 residues. The CDR3 spells CASSPTGTEAFF. Written as DNA, the CDR3 is TGCGCCAGCAGCCCGACCGGGACAGAAGCTTTCTTT.

CDR3 coding DNA: TGCGCCAGCAGCCAAGAGCGGACTGGAACCCAGTATTTT. Residues: CASSQERTGTQYF. The rearrangement joins TRBV4-3 to TRBJ2-3, with a tentative D call TRBD2 (5 bases). V gave up 0 bases and J gave up 12 bases, with 13 bases separating them. This CDR3 is built from 13 residues. Germline assignment: CDR1 LGHNA and CDR2 YSLEER.